This T cell receptor beta chain was found in a study of shared clonotypes between healthy human individuals. About the research overall: Sampling drew on donors who were two women and three men aged 18 to 49.

Overall study findings and caveats: Limitation of the genetic and exposure-history diversity represented came from the few donors. Sharing across four donors was highest in naive CD4 (approximately 5%) and lowest in memory CD8 (0.4%).

This CDR3 has 17 amino acids. Germline values: CDR1 MNHEY, CDR2 SMNVEV (reference sequence). Losses at the gene ends were 5 bases for V and 5 bases for J; bases not matched to a gene: 8. A note on this clone: Antigen: not known.

Using immunoSEQ multiplex PCR, the repertoire was profiled, and TCRdb retains in-frame clones only, with some absent. The top ten hold 34% of the sample, which has approximately 710,000 clones, 90% seen once. The chain has TRBV27 and TRBJ2-2; 13 positions match TRBD2. The source is a man younger than 35 in good health. Some clones in this sample may be carry-over from other donors' samples. Material: memory CD8+ T cells from PBMCs. As for subset: CD45RO+ cells pooled with CCR7-negative TemRA cells. The CDR3: CASSLGSGLAGTGELFF. The CDR3 bases are TGTGCCAGCAGTCTGGGGTCGGGACTAGCGGGAACCGGGGAGCTGTTTTTT.